These 32 T cell receptor beta chains were all obtained from the same sample, sequenced in a study of T cells after yellow fever vaccination (dated by TCRdb to the late 2010s). The treatment or condition label corresponds to: live attenuated yellow fever vaccine strain. Libraries were made using 5' RACE. Instrument on record: Illumina HiSeq 2500. TCRdb trimmed the raw reads at Q25, called clones with MiXCR and kept productive beta chains. Entries that share a CDR3 protein sequence are merged under the most common genes and DNA. The sample table lists 360,000 or so distinct CDR3 sequences, around 10% of them with a count of one. More than 15% of the sample is in the top ten clones. The material sequenced was PBMCs, taken on the day of the first yellow fever vaccination. The receptors were gathered from a man aged 18 to 30 who received the YFV17D yellow fever vaccine.

This clonotype has at least ten counts. The genes are TRBV12-3 or TRBV12-4 and TRBJ2-5; 9 bases are shared with TRBD1. J was trimmed by 4 bases and V by 4 bases; bases with no gene match: 7. The CDR3 length is 15 residues. The chain's CDR3 is CASSYRGHRGETQYF. The CDR3 coding sequence is TGTGCCAGCAGTTACAGGGGGCATAGGGGAGAGACCCAGTACTTC.

The chain links TRBV6-5 to TRBJ2-2, with 14 bases fitting TRBD2. CDR3 length equals 18 residues. Germline-derived CDR1 and CDR2 are MNHEY and SVGAGI. V dropped 1 base and J dropped 2; count of bases not matched to a gene: 3. The CDR3 nucleotides are TGTGCCAGCAGTTACTGGGGACTAGCGGGAGATAACACCGGGGAGCTGTTTTTT. Translating gives CASSYWGLAGDNTGELFF.

The rearrangement joins TRBV20-1 to TRBJ2-5; 7 bases line up with TRBD1. CDR1 and CDR2 from the germline V gene are DFQATT and SNEGSKA (reference sequence). This CDR3 comprises 13 residues. The V gene end was trimmed by 6 bases and the J gene end by 9 bases; junction bases not matched to a gene: 13. The CDR3 sequence is CSARDSLRVAQYF. The CDR3 DNA sequence: TGCAGTGCAAGGGACAGCCTAAGAGTGGCCCAGTACTTC.

This clonotype has a handful of counts. The genes are TRBV24-1 and TRBJ2-2; TRBD2 aligns across 11 bases. V lost 7 bases and J lost 0; bases outside the gene matches: 9. Germline assignment: CDR1 KGHDR and CDR2 SFDVKD. The CDR3 consists of 18 residues. The CDR3 here is CATSGQRTSGSNTGELFF. For the CDR3, the DNA is TGTGCCACCAGCGGGCAGAGGACTAGCGGGTCGAACACCGGGGAGCTGTTTTTT.

This clonotype has just a few counts. V and J are TRBV19 and TRBJ1-1; D is ambiguous. Trimming took 5 bases from V and 5 from J, leaving 12 bases between them. The CDR3 is 13 amino acids. Germline-derived CDR1 and CDR2 are LNHDA and SQIVND (reference sequence). CDR3 protein: CASSPTTDTEAFF. As DNA, the CDR3 is TGTGCCAGTAGTCCGACGACGGATACTGAAGCTTTCTTT.

This clonotype has only a few counts. V and J are TRBV28 and TRBJ2-3; D gene uncertain. V was pared by 2 bases and J by 8 bases, with 8 bases between. Per germline, CDR1 MDHEN and CDR2 SYDVKM. There are 12 residues in the CDR3. The CDR3: CASSLIGLTQYF. The CDR3 coding sequence is TGTGCCAGCAGTTTAATAGGCCTTACGCAGTATTTT.

The table lists this clonotype with a few counts. The chain recombines TRBV4-2 with TRBJ2-7; D remains ambiguous. Looked up from germline, CDR1 is LGHNA and CDR2 is YNFKEQ. There are 14 residues in the CDR3. Trimming took off 0 bases at V and 1 base at J, with 7 bases between the two ends. CDR3 in DNA: TGTGCCAGCAGCCAAGAGGACGGTTCCTACGAGCAGTACTTC. Amino acid sequence: CASSQEDGSYEQYF.

This clonotype was seen a handful of times. This chain links TRBV4-1 with TRBJ2-2; 7 nucleotides match TRBD2. Unmatched junction bases numbered 10, after V lost 5 bases and J lost 4 bases. This CDR3 has 16 residues. CDR1 is MGHRA and CDR2 is YSYEKL in the germline V gene. The CDR3 loop is CASSSAGRGFTGELFF. In DNA form, the CDR3 reads TGCGCCAGCAGCTCGGCCGGGCGGGGGTTCACCGGGGAGCTGTTTTTT.

V and J are TRBV30 and TRBJ1-6; 10 bases line up with TRBD1. The CDR3 sequence is 14 residues long. CDR1 and CDR2 (germline): GTSNPN, SVGIG (reference sequence). The trim removed 3 bases at V and 8 bases at J, leaving 4 bases unmatched. The CDR3 bases are TGTGCCTGGAGCCGGGACAGGGGTTATTCACCCCTCCACTTT. The encoded protein is CAWSRDRGYSPLHF.

This clonotype was seen a few times. This chain uses TRBV11-2 with TRBJ1-5; tentative D call: TRBD1 (5 bases). Per germline, CDR1 SGHAT and CDR2 FQNNGV. CDR3 length equals 15 residues. Trimming removed 1 base at V and 6 bases at J, with 13 bases between. The CDR3 reads CASSLGSTEPQPQHF. Written as DNA, the CDR3 is TGTGCCAGCAGCTTAGGCTCGACAGAGCCTCAGCCCCAGCATTTT.

The chain carries TRBV12-3 or TRBV12-4 and TRBJ1-3; D is uncertain. There are 21 residues in the CDR3. The V gene lost 3 bases and the J gene lost 0 bases, with 27 bases spanning the gap. CDR3 sequence: CASSFCILSFQKRASGNTIYF. CDR3 nucleotide sequence: TGTGCCAGCAGTTTTTGTATCCTGTCGTTTCAGAAAAGAGCCTCTGGAAACACCATATATTTT.

This clonotype showed up just a few times. J is TRBJ2-1 and V is TRBV7-3; D is uncertain. The CDR3 has 18 residues. The germline gives CDR1 SGHTA, CDR2 FQGTGA. V lost 2 bases, J lost 5 bases, and 22 bases lay in between. The CDR3 region is CASSLSHWIENSNNEQFF. In nucleotides, the CDR3 is TGTGCCAGCAGCTTATCCCATTGGATAGAGAATTCTAACAATGAGCAGTTCTTC. The whole variable domain, filled in from reference TRBV7-3 and TRBJ2-1, reads GAGVSQTPSNKVTEKGKYVELRCDPISGHTALYWYRQSLGQGPEFLIYFQGTGAADDSGLPNDRFFAVRPEGSVSTLKIQRTERGDSAVYLCASSLSHWIENSNNEQFFGPGTRLTVL.

The chain's CDR3 is CASSQGQAEGTQYF. CDR3 DNA sequence: TGCGCCAGCAGCCAGGGACAGGCGGAAGGGACCCAGTACTTC. The gene calls are TRBV5-1 and TRBJ2-5; 8 bases match TRBD1. The length of the CDR3 is 14 residues. Per germline, CDR1 SGHRS and CDR2 YFSETQ. With 4 bases clipped from V and 7 bases from J, the junction kept 9 bases outside the gene matches.

This clonotype showed up just a few times. J is TRBJ1-5 and V is TRBV6-2 or TRBV6-3; D is undetermined. This CDR3 region has 13 residues. V was cut by 6 bases and J by 1 base, with 7 bases left in between. The germline gives CDR1 MNHEY, CDR2 SVGEGT. CDR3 region: CASRPGSNQPQHF. Here the CDR3 DNA reads TGTGCCAGCAGACCGGGGAGCAATCAGCCCCAGCATTTT.

The chain carries TRBV9 and TRBJ2-1; the match to TRBD2 covers 10 bases. Germline V gene sequence: CDR1 SGDLS, CDR2 YYNGEE. V shed 3 bases, J shed 8 bases, and the junction held 8 bases outside the gene matches. The CDR3 spans 15 residues. The CDR3 region is CASSASGGAFDEQFF. CDR3 sequence (DNA): TGTGCCAGCAGCGCCAGCGGGGGGGCCTTCGATGAGCAGTTCTTC.

This clonotype was recorded a few times. J is TRBJ2-2 and V is TRBV7-2; D remains unclear. This CDR3 contains 13 residues. Trimming took off 5 bases at V and 8 bases at J, with 12 bases between the two ends. CDR1 SGHTA and CDR2 FQGNSA come from the germline V gene. In DNA, the CDR3 is TGTGCCAGCAGCCAGGCCCAGGTGGGGGAGCTGTTTTTT. This gives the protein CASSQAQVGELFF. The full variable domain, in which reference TRBV7-2 and TRBJ2-2 provide the parts outside the CDR3, is GAGVSQSPSNKVTEKGKDVELRCDPISGHTALYWYRQSLGQGLEFLIYFQGNSAPDKSGLPSDRFSAERTGGSVSTLTIQRTQQEDSAVYLCASSQAQVGELFFGEGSRLTVL.

The chain couples TRBV12-3 or TRBV12-4 to TRBJ1-5; D possibly corresponds to TRBD1 (5 bases). This CDR3 is built from 17 residues. The V end was cut by 6 bases, the J end by 1 base, with 19 bases between. The DNA for the CDR3 is TGTGCCAGCAGCCCATCCGGGCGGGGCTGGAGCAATCAGCCCCAGCATTTT. Protein: CASSPSGRGWSNQPQHF.

This clonotype occurred a few times. The chain joins TRBV3-1 to TRBJ2-7; the D gene is possibly TRBD2 (5 bases). Germline values: CDR1 LGHDT, CDR2 YNNKEL (reference sequence). CDR3 size: 15 residues. V lost 0 bases and J lost 2, with 11 bases in between. The CDR3 nucleotides are TGTGCCAGCAGCCAAGATTATCGGGGTCCCTACGAGCAGTACTTC. Its protein is CASSQDYRGPYEQYF.

This clonotype has more than one count but fewer than ten. The chain carries TRBV7-6 and TRBJ1-6; TRBD1 is a possible D gene (6 bases). V was pared by 2 bases and J by 7 bases, with 12 bases between. CDR3 length: 15 residues. Per the germline V gene, CDR1 is SGHVS and CDR2 is FNYEAQ. Here the CDR3 reads CASSLRGGENSPLHF. CDR3 nucleotides: TGTGCCAGCAGCTTAAGGGGGGGAGAGAATTCACCCCTCCACTTT. The full variable domain, rest sourced from reference TRBV7-6 and TRBJ1-6, is GAGVSQSPRYKVTKRGQDVALRCDPISGHVSLYWYRQALGQGPEFLTYFNYEAQQDKSGLPNDRFSAERPEGSISTLTIQRTEQRDSAMYRCASSLRGGENSPLHFGNGTRLTVT.

This clonotype was seen a handful of times. The chain has TRBV11-2 and TRBJ2-7; 7 positions agree with TRBD1. The CDR3 runs 14 residues. Trimming cost V 5 bases and J 3 bases; bases outside gene matches: 7. Germline V gene lookup returns CDR1 SGHAT and CDR2 FQNNGV. CDR3 sequence: CASSAYRGVYEQYF. The CDR3 DNA follows: TGTGCCAGCAGCGCATACAGGGGCGTCTACGAGCAGTACTTC.

This clonotype has just a few counts. The J gene is TRBJ2-1, the V gene TRBV5-5, with D unresolved. Looked up from germline, CDR1 is SGHKS and CDR2 is YYEKEE (reference sequence). The CDR3 has 16 residues. The ends were cut back, 4 bases at V and 0 bases at J, with 14 bases in the middle. The CDR3: CASSTSTTSSYNEQFF. The DNA for the CDR3 is TGTGCCAGCAGCACCTCGACCACCAGCTCCTACAATGAGCAGTTCTTC.

This clonotype was observed many times. The chain uses TRBV5-1 and TRBJ2-5; no clear D gene. Trimming took 1 base from V and 2 from J, leaving 6 bases between them. Germline V gene data show CDR1 as SGHRS and CDR2 as YFSETQ. The CDR3 is 13 residues long. CDR3 residues: CASSLQGQETQYF. Written as DNA, the CDR3 is TGCGCCAGCAGCTTGCAAGGACAAGAGACCCAGTACTTC.

This clonotype occurred a few times. The chain combines TRBV7-8 with TRBJ2-5, with 10 bases lining up with TRBD1. The CDR3 has 15 amino acids. V shed 3 bases, J shed 5 bases, and the junction held 6 bases outside the gene matches. Per germline, CDR1 SGHVS and CDR2 FQNEAQ. Here the CDR3 reads CASSFGDRGFETQYF. CDR3 DNA: TGTGCCAGCAGCTTCGGGGACAGGGGTTTTGAGACCCAGTACTTC. Full variable domain (outside the CDR3, taken from reference TRBV7-8 and TRBJ2-5): GAGVSQSPRYKVAKRGQDVALRCDPISGHVSLFWYQQALGQGPEFLTYFQNEAQLDKSGLPSDRFFAERPEGSVSTLKIQRTQQEDSAVYLCASSFGDRGFETQYFGPGTRLLVL.

The chain is built from TRBV20-1 and TRBJ1-2; D unresolved. From germline, CDR1 is DFQATT and CDR2 SNEGSKA (reference sequence). This CDR3 is built from 14 residues. V lost 0 bases to trimming and J lost 6 bases, with 14 bases between them. As DNA, the CDR3 is TGCAGTGCTAGAGATCGAGTCGGCCTAGATGGCTACACCTTC. Its translation is CSARDRVGLDGYTF.

This clonotype was picked up a small number of times. The gene calls are TRBV5-6 and TRBJ2-7; the D gene could be TRBD1 or TRBD2 (5 bases each). V was clipped by 1 base and J by 5 bases, with 16 bases between them. The CDR3 runs 15 residues. Germline values: CDR1 SGHDT, CDR2 YYEEEE. The CDR3 loop is CASSLWVGRRDEQYF. In DNA form, the CDR3 reads TGTGCCAGCAGCTTGTGGGTGGGACGGCGAGACGAGCAGTACTTC.

The chain joins TRBV5-4 to TRBJ1-4; 8 nucleotides match TRBD1. The V segment lost 3 bases and the J segment 2 bases; nucleotides outside the gene matches: 6. Germline CDR1 SGHNT, CDR2 YYREEE (reference sequence). The CDR3 loop spans 16 amino acids. The CDR3 coding sequence is TGTGCCAGCAGCTCACAGGGGGGGTTGACTAATGAAAAACTGTTTTTT. Protein sequence: CASSSQGGLTNEKLFF.

V gene TRBV29-1 combines with J gene TRBJ2-1; TRBD2 matches at 7 bases. V shed 5 bases, J shed 2 bases, and the junction held 3 bases outside the gene matches. The CDR3 has 13 residues. Germline V gene sequence: CDR1 SQVTM, CDR2 ANQGSEA. CDR3 sequence: CSVHLAAYNEQFF. Written as DNA, the CDR3 is TGCAGCGTTCATCTAGCGGCCTACAATGAGCAGTTCTTC.

The CDR3 region has the DNA TGTGCCAGCAGCTTGGGCTCCCAAACCTACAATGAGCAGTTCTTC. It specifies CASSLGSQTYNEQFF. V usage is TRBV5-5 and J usage is TRBJ2-1; no reliable D call. The ends were cut back, 0 bases at V and 2 bases at J, with 9 bases in the middle. This CDR3 has 15 residues. The V gene's germline CDR1 is SGHKS and CDR2 YYEKEE (reference sequence).

This clonotype was counted ten times or more. The chain recombines TRBV7-2 with TRBJ2-3, with D perhaps given as TRBD1 or TRBD2 (6 bases each). Germline V gene data show CDR1 as SGHTA and CDR2 as FQGNSA. This CDR3 contains 15 residues. V was cut by 7 bases and J by 1 base, with 15 bases left in between. The CDR3 DNA sequence: TGTGCCAGCAAAGAGGGGGGCCTCGGCACAGATACGCAGTATTTT. This sequence encodes CASKEGGLGTDTQYF.

This clonotype was found once. The chain combines TRBV4-3 with TRBJ1-1; possibly TRBD1 for D (6 bases). In germline, CDR1 is LGHNA, CDR2 YSLEER. There are 18 residues in the CDR3. V shed 1 base and J shed 7 bases, with 25 bases lying between them. As DNA, the CDR3 is TGCGCCAGCAGCCAAGGTGGGACCGACCGGAGGGGGAAGGATGAAGCTTTCTTT. This translates into CASSQGGTDRRGKDEAFF.

V and J are TRBV5-1 and TRBJ1-2, with 12 nucleotides matching TRBD1. CDR3 size: 15 residues. Trimming removed 3 bases from V and 7 bases from J; junction bases left unmatched: 7. Germline V gene lookup returns CDR1 SGHRS and CDR2 YFSETQ. In DNA form, the CDR3 reads TGCGCCAGCAGCTCGCCGGGACAGGGGGCGCTTGGCTACACCTTC. Translation: CASSSPGQGALGYTF.

This clonotype occurred a few times. The gene calls are TRBV7-9 and TRBJ2-7; 8 bases are a match to TRBD2. CDR1 is SEHNR and CDR2 is FQNEAQ in the germline V gene (reference sequence). This CDR3 is 14 amino acids long. After removal of 3 bases from V and 1 base from J, the junction contained 2 bases not matched to a gene. The CDR3 sequence: CASSFGGASYEQYV. DNA of the CDR3: TGTGCCAGCAGCTTCGGGGGGGCATCCTACGAGCAGTACGTC.